This T cell receptor (beta chain) was sequenced for a study of cytomegalovirus exposure and HLA in healthy donors. The primer mix had 60 Vbeta and 13 Jbeta primers. Sequencing used immunoSEQ multiplex PCR; TCRdb keeps in-frame clones, though not all of them. The sample yields 100,000 to 120,000 clones, roughly 72% seen once. With respect to this clone: What it binds is unknown.

Findings and limits, study-wide: In a later analysis, TCR association rates varied by HLA locus: DRB1 most, HLA-C fewest. A later analysis linked a missense DCLRE1C variant to TCR beta V- and J-gene trimming.

This CDR3 comprises 15 residues. Per the germline V gene, CDR1 is LGHNA and CDR2 is YSLEER. Deletions cut 0 bases from V and 1 base from J, with 6 bases between. The sequence was collected from a woman aged 40 to 50 in good health and CMV-seropositive. This chain uses TRBV4-3 with TRBJ2-2, with D hard to call. Sequenced input: PBMCs. The CDR3 reads CASSQDSVNTGELFF. CDR3 in DNA: TGCGCCAGCAGCCAAGATTCAGTGAACACCGGGGAGCTGTTTTTT.